A single sample is the source of the 13 T cell receptor beta chains below, sequenced in a study of T cells in Graves' hyperthyroidism and ophthalmopathy. Amplification of TCR beta CDR3 regions used RNA as the template. During a first-round RT-PCR of the TCR CDR3, the HTBI primer set was used. Via MiXCR, TCRdb re-called the multiplex PCR reads, giving one row per CDR3 protein. Of 250,000 to 300,000 distinct CDR3 sequences listed, about a sixth are singletons. Material for sequencing was blood. These TCRs come from a woman aged 55-70 years with Graves' ophthalmopathy.

V and J are TRBV6-2 or TRBV6-3 and TRBJ1-5, with TRBD1 matching 8 bases. The CDR3 loop spans 13 amino acids. Trimming took 8 bases from V and 2 from J; bases not matched to a gene: 2. Germline V gene data show CDR1 as MNHEY and CDR2 as SVGEGT. CDR3 in DNA: TGTGCCAGCGGGGGACAGGGCAATCAGCCCCAGCATTTT. This translates into CASGGQGNQPQHF.

The rearrangement uses TRBV7-9 and TRBJ2-7; the match to TRBD1 covers 11 bases. The CDR3 totals 14 residues. Germline assignment: CDR1 SEHNR and CDR2 FQNEAQ (reference sequence). Unmatched junction bases numbered 3, after V lost 6 bases and J lost 2 bases. CDR3 loop: CASRGTGGTYEQYF. The CDR3, as DNA: TGTGCCAGCAGGGGGACAGGGGGAACCTACGAGCAGTACTTC.

V and J are TRBV20-1 and TRBJ1-4; no definite D call. Germline CDR1 DFQATT, CDR2 SNEGSKA (reference sequence). Trimming pared 0 bases from V and 5 bases from J, leaving 13 bases between. The CDR3 extends over 15 amino acids. The CDR3 region has the DNA TGCAGTGCTAGAGATCCTGCGGGATTAAATGAAAAACTGTTTTTT. Its translation: CSARDPAGLNEKLFF.

This clonotype was seen many times. This rearrangement joins TRBV7-9 to TRBJ2-1; 7 bases map to TRBD1. The germline V gene has CDR1 SEHNR and CDR2 FQNEAQ (reference sequence). V lost 4 bases and J lost 3; bases outside the gene matches: 9. The CDR3 extends over 16 amino acids. The CDR3 bases are TGTGCCAGCAGCTCCGAGGGACAGACCTACTACAATGAGCAGTTCTTC. The encoded protein is CASSSEGQTYYNEQFF.

This clonotype came up many times. This chain links TRBV5-1 with TRBJ1-1; D is unresolved. Looked up from germline, CDR1 is SGHRS and CDR2 is YFSETQ. V lost 2 bases to trimming and J lost 2 bases, with 10 bases between them. The CDR3 sequence is 14 residues long. The CDR3 reads CASSFLQQNTEAFF. As DNA, the CDR3 is TGCGCCAGCAGCTTTCTACAGCAAAACACTGAAGCTTTCTTT. The full variable domain, in which reference TRBV5-1 and TRBJ1-1 provide the parts outside the CDR3, is KAGVTQTPRYLIKTRGQQVTLSCSPISGHRSVSWYQQTPGQGLQFLFEYFSETQRNKGNFPGRFSGRQFSNSRSEMNVSTLELGDSALYLCASSFLQQNTEAFFGQGTRLTVV.

V usage is TRBV19 and J usage is TRBJ2-7; 10 bases fit TRBD1. Trimming removed 8 bases from V and 2 bases from J; junction bases left unmatched: 6. The CDR3 runs to 14 residues. Germline V gene sequence: CDR1 LNHDA, CDR2 SQIVND (reference sequence). The CDR3 nucleotides are TGTGCCAGTCAGAGGACAGGGGGTCCCTACGAGCAGTACTTC. Its protein product is CASQRTGGPYEQYF.

This clonotype appeared many times. The chain recombines TRBV18 with TRBJ1-1; D is perhaps TRBD1 (5 bases). Germline values: CDR1 KGHSH, CDR2 LQKENI. V was cut by 3 bases and J by 6 bases, with 14 bases left in between. CDR3 length: 14 residues. CDR3 DNA sequence: TGTGCCAGCTCACCGCAAGCGGGGGTTTCTGAAGCTTTCTTT. Its protein is CASSPQAGVSEAFF.

The CDR3 protein is CSARPGPGNEQFF. The CDR3 region has the DNA TGCAGTGCTAGACCAGGACCCGGCAATGAGCAGTTCTTC. The V and J genes are TRBV20-1 and TRBJ2-1; D call uncertain. The CDR3 is made up of 13 amino acids. Germline values: CDR1 DFQATT, CDR2 SNEGSKA (reference sequence). V lost 2 bases and J 6 bases, leaving 11 bases between the germline ends.

This clonotype was seen many times. The chain links TRBV20-1 to TRBJ2-5; D not resolved. V was clipped by 4 bases and J by 5 bases, with 8 bases between them. Germline CDR1 and CDR2: DFQATT and SNEGSKA (reference sequence). The CDR3 length is 11 residues. CDR3 sequence (DNA): TGCAGTGCTAAGGGCACCGAGACCCAGTACTTC. The encoded protein is CSAKGTETQYF.

The V gene is TRBV14, the J gene TRBJ1-4; D unresolved. With 1 base removed from V and 4 bases from J, the gap between germline ends came to 10 bases. In germline, CDR1 is SGHDN, CDR2 FVKESK. The CDR3 has 15 amino acids. The CDR3 DNA is TGTGCCAGCAGCCAAGGCAGTATCCTTAATGAAAAACTGTTTTTT. Its protein product is CASSQGSILNEKLFF.

Details on this clonotype: A read error may be the cause here, since a much bigger clone is one base away. The J gene is TRBJ1-3, the V gene TRBV7-2, with 7 bases matching TRBD1. The V gene end was trimmed by 4 bases and the J gene end by 2 bases; junction bases not matched to a gene: 2. Germline lookup yields CDR1 SGHTA and CDR2 FQGNSA. The CDR3 is made up of 14 amino acids. CDR3 region: CASSSQGAGNTIYF. The CDR3 DNA reads TGTGCCAGCAGCTCTCAGGGGGCTGGAAACACCATATATTTT.

This clonotype was found many times. The chain joins TRBV7-3 to TRBJ2-7; 13 bases fit TRBD2. This CDR3 region has 15 residues. Germline-derived CDR1 and CDR2 are SGHTA and FQGTGA. V dropped 5 bases and J dropped 7; count of bases not matched to a gene: 8. CDR3 sequence (DNA): TGTGCCAGCAGCCCAGGACTAGCGGGAGCGGAAGAGCAGTACTTC. It specifies CASSPGLAGAEEQYF.

This clonotype was counted between two and nine times. V usage is TRBV5-1 and J usage is TRBJ2-7; 10 bases line up with TRBD1. V lost 4 bases, J lost 3 bases, and 7 bases stayed unmatched. Germline CDR1 reads SGHRS; CDR2 reads YFSETQ. The CDR3 consists of 15 residues. CDR3 region: CASSKGQGIIYEQYF. The CDR3 DNA reads TGCGCCAGCAGCAAGGGACAGGGGATAATCTACGAGCAGTACTTC.